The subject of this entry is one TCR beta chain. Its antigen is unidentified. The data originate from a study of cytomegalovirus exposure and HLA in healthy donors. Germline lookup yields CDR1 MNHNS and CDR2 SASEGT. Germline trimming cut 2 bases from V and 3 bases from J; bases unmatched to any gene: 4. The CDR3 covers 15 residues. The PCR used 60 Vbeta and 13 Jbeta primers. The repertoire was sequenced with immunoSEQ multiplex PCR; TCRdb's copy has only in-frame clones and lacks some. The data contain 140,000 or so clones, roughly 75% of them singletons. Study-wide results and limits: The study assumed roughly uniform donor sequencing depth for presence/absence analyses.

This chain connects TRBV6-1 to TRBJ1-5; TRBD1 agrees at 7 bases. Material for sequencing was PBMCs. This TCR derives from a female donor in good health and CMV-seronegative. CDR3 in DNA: TGTGCCAGCAGTGAAAGACAGGGCCACAATCAGCCCCAGCATTTT. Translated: CASSERQGHNQPQHF.